Each of the 9 T cell receptor beta chains below was sequenced from the same sample in a study of early T cells in non-severe SARS-CoV-2 infection. One entry per CDR3 protein results from TCRdb running MiXCR on the 5' RACE reads. The table has over 60,000 distinct CDR3 sequences, 10% seen once. Source: whole blood, taken at baseline. These receptors were taken from an adult who was a healthcare worker with PCR-confirmed SARS-CoV-2 infection or an uninfected control (not recorded which).

This chain joins TRBV12-3 or TRBV12-4 and TRBJ2-3; no reliable D call. Trimming left V 2 bases short and J 2 bases short, with 2 bases between. This CDR3 is built from 12 residues. As DNA, the CDR3 is TGTGCCAGCAGTTTAAACACAGATACGCAGTATTTT. It encodes CASSLNTDTQYF.

There are a few counts of this clonotype. The J gene is TRBJ2-3, the V gene TRBV5-6; 7 nucleotides match TRBD1. CDR1 is SGHDT, CDR2 YYEEEE, per germline. The CDR3 loop spans 16 amino acids. The junction had 13 bases not matched to a gene; V was cut back by 4 bases and J by 5 bases. The CDR3 region is CASSEGGVGDRDTQYF. In DNA, the CDR3 is TGTGCCAGCAGCGAAGGGGGCGTGGGGGACCGAGATACGCAGTATTTT.

This clonotype was picked up many times. The chain carries TRBV6-1 and TRBJ2-2, with D tentatively TRBD1 (5 bases). This CDR3 is 13 amino acids long. The germline CDR1 and CDR2 sequences are MNHNS and SASEGT. Trimming shortened V by 4 bases and J by 7 bases, and 10 bases separated the two germline ends. The DNA of the CDR3 is TGTGCCAGCAGTGCACAGGAAGGCGGGGAGCTGTTTTTT. This sequence encodes CASSAQEGGELFF.

This rearrangement joins TRBV29-1 to TRBJ1-1; the match to TRBD1 covers 7 bases. V lost 2 bases, J lost 1 base, and 1 base stayed unmatched. Germline V gene lookup returns CDR1 SQVTM and CDR2 ANQGSEA. The CDR3 extends over 13 amino acids. The DNA of the CDR3 is TGCAGCGTTGAAAGACAGGGGAACACTGAAGCTTTCTTT. It encodes CSVERQGNTEAFF.

This clonotype was seen more than once but under ten times. The chain has TRBV11-2 and TRBJ2-2; 9 bases fit TRBD1. After removal of 5 bases from V and 3 bases from J, the junction contained 4 bases not matched to a gene. The CDR3 covers 15 residues. The germline gives CDR1 SGHAT, CDR2 FQNNGV. The CDR3 loop reads CASSTTGGHTGELFF. In DNA, the CDR3 is TGTGCCAGCAGCACTACAGGGGGCCACACCGGGGAGCTGTTTTTT.

This clonotype has more than one count but fewer than ten. The V gene is TRBV5-1, the J gene TRBJ2-2; 10 nucleotides match TRBD1. CDR1 is SGHRS and CDR2 is YFSETQ in the germline V gene. The CDR3 spans 18 residues. V lost 0 bases and J lost 3; bases outside the gene matches: 8. The CDR3 DNA reads as TGCGCCAGCAGCTTGGTGGGACAGGGGCCGGGGGACACCGGGGAGCTGTTTTTT. Translated, it gives CASSLVGQGPGDTGELFF.

The V gene is TRBV20-1, the J gene TRBJ2-5, with 11 bases identical to TRBD2. This CDR3 spans 14 amino acids. V trimming: 2 bases; J trimming: 2 bases; junction bases outside the gene matches: 1. CDR1 and CDR2 from the germline V gene are DFQATT and SNEGSKA (reference sequence). The DNA of the CDR3 is TGCAGTGCTAGAACTAGCGGGGGACAAGAGACCCAGTACTTC. Its protein product is CSARTSGGQETQYF.

Only a few counts were recorded for this clonotype. The chain has TRBV29-1 and TRBJ1-6; maybe TRBD1 (6 bases). Germline assignment: CDR1 SQVTM and CDR2 ANQGSEA. Trimming took 6 bases from V and 10 from J, leaving 16 bases between them. This CDR3 region has 13 residues. CDR3 region: CSVQQGTGSPLHF. The CDR3 nucleotides read TGCAGCGTCCAACAGGGAACAGGGTCACCCCTCCACTTT.

This clonotype was observed a handful of times. CDR3 amino acids: CASSQDFGGQWNQPQHF. DNA of the CDR3: TGTGCCAGCAGCCAAGATTTCGGGGGGCAATGGAATCAGCCCCAGCATTTT. The chain is built from TRBV4-2 and TRBJ1-5; TRBD1 might be the D (6 bases). Germline V lookup: CDR1 LGHNA, CDR2 YNFKEQ. V was cut by 0 bases and J by 4 bases, with 16 bases left in between. The CDR3 spans 17 residues.